This TCR beta chain appears in the sequencing data of a study of T cell responses to AZD1222 COVID-19 vaccine. Points from the study as a whole: Every sample of the repertoires postdated the peak T cell response. The donors showed a predominance of white British ancestry and of females, with possible underestimation of clonal diversity.

On this clone: As yet, its antigen is unknown.

V lost 4 bases to trimming and J lost 0 bases, with 7 bases between them. CDR1 SEHNR and CDR2 FQNEAQ come from the germline V gene (reference sequence). The CDR3 is 15 amino acids. Sequencing used immunoSEQ multiplex PCR; TCRdb keeps in-frame clones, though not all of them. In the table there are around 150,000 clones, more than 70% of which are singletons. V usage is TRBV7-9 and J usage is TRBJ2-6; D is unclear. Sequencing was performed on peripheral blood, taken on day 0 of AZD1222 vaccination. The receptor was derived from an adult in good health. The CDR3 reads CASSYINSGANVLTF. In DNA, the CDR3 is TGTGCCAGCAGCTATATTAACTCTGGGGCCAACGTCCTGACTTTC. Looking up the rest from reference TRBV7-9 and TRBJ2-6 gives the full variable domain: DTGVSQNPRHKITKRGQNVTFRCDPISEHNRLYWYRQTLGQGPEFLTYFQNEAQLEKSRLLSDRFSAERPKGSFSTLEIQRTEQGDSAMYLCASSYINSGANVLTFGAGSRLTVL.